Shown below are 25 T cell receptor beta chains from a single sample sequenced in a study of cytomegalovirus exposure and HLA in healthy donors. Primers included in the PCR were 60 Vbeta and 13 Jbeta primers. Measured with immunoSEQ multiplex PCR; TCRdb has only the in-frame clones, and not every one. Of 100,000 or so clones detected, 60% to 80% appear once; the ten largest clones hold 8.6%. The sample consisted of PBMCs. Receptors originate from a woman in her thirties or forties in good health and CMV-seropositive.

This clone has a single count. The CDR3 protein is CASRDRGQAKAYEQYF. DNA of the CDR3: TGTGCCAGCAGAGACCGCGGACAGGCTAAGGCCTACGAGCAGTACTTC. V usage is TRBV2 and J usage is TRBJ2-7; 7 bases agree with TRBD1. The V gene end was trimmed by 6 bases and the J gene end by 2 bases; junction bases not matched to a gene: 13. Germline lookup yields CDR1 SNHLY and CDR2 FYNNEI. The length of the CDR3 is 16 residues.

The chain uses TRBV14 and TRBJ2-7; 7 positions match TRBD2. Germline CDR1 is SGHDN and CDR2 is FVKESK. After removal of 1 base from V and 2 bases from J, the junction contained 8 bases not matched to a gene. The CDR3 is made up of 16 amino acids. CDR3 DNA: TGTGCCAGCAGCCAAGTTGAGCTAGCGGCCCCCTACGAGCAGTACTTC. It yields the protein CASSQVELAAPYEQYF. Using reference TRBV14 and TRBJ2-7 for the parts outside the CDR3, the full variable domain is EAGVTQFPSHSVIEKGQTVTLRCDPISGHDNLYWYRRVMGKEIKFLLHFVKESKQDESGMPNNRFLAERTGGTYSTLKVQPAELEDSGVYFCASSQVELAAPYEQYFGPGTRLTVT.

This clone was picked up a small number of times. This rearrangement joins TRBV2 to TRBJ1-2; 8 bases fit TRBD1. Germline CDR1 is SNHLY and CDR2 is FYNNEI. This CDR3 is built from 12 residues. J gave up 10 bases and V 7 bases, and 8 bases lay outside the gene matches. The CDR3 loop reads CASIEDRVYYTF. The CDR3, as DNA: TGTGCCAGCATTGAGGACAGGGTATACTACACCTTC.

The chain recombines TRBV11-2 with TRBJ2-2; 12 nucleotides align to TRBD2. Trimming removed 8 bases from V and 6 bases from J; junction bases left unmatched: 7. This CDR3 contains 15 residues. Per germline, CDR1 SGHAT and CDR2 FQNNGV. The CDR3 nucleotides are TGTGCCAGCTCACCGGGACTAGCGGGTTCCGGGGAGCTGTTTTTT. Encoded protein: CASSPGLAGSGELFF.

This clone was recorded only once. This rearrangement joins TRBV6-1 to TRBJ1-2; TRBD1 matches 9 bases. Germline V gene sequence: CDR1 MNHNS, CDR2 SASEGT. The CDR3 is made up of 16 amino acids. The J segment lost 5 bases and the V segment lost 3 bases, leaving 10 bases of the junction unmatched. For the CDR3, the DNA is TGTGCCAGCAGTGAGGACAGGGGTAGAGGGGGTTATGGCTACACCTTC. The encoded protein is CASSEDRGRGGYGYTF.

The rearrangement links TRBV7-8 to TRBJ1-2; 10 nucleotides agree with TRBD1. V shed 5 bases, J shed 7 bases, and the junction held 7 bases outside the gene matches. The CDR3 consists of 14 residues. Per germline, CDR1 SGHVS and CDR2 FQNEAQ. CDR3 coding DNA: TGTGCCAGCAGCCAAGACAGGGGGCATTCTGGCTACACCTTC. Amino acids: CASSQDRGHSGYTF.

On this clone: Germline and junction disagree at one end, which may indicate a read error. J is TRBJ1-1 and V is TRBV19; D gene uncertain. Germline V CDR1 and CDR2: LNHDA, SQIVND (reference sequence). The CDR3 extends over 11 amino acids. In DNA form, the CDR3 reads TGTGCCAGTACTCCGGGTCGAACCTTAATCTTT. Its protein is CASTPGRTLIF.

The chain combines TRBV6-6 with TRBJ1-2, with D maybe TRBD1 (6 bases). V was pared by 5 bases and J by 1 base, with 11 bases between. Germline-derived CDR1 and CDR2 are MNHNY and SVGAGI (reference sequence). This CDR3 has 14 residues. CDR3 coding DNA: TGTGCCAGCAGTGGACAGCAACATAACTATGGCTACACCTTC. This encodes CASSGQQHNYGYTF.

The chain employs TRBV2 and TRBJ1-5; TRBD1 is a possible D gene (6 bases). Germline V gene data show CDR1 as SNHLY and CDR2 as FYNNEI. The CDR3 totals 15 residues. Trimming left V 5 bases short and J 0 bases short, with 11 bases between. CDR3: CASSKTGNSNQPQHF. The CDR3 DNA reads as TGTGCCAGCAGTAAAACAGGGAATAGCAATCAGCCCCAGCATTTT.

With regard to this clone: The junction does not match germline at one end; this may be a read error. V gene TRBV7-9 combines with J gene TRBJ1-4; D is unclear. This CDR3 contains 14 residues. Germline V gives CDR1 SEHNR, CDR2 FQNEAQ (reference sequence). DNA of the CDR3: TGTTCCAGCAGCTTAGCGAGCGGGCATGAAAAACTGTTTTTT. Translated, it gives CSSSLASGHEKLFF. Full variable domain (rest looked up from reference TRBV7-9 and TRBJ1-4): DTGVSQNPRHKITKRGQNVTFRCDPISEHNRLYWYRQTLGQGPEFLTYFQNEAQLEKSRLLSDRFSAERPKGSFSTLEIQRTEQGDSAMYLCSSSLASGHEKLFFGSGTQLSVL.

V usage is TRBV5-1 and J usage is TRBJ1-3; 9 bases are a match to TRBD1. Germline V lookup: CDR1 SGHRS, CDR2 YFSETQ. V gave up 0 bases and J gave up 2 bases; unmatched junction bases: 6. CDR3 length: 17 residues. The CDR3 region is CASSLGPQGATGNTIYF. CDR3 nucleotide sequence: TGCGCCAGCAGCTTGGGTCCACAGGGGGCTACTGGAAACACCATATATTTT.

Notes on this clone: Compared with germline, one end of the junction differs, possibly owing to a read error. The CDR3, as DNA: TGTTCCAGCAGCAACACGGTTCGACAGGGGGCTTACGAGCAGTACTTC. Translated, it gives CSSSNTVRQGAYEQYF. This chain joins TRBV7-9 and TRBJ2-7, with TRBD1 identical over 10 bases. Germline assignment: CDR1 SEHNR and CDR2 FQNEAQ (reference sequence). The CDR3 spans 16 residues.

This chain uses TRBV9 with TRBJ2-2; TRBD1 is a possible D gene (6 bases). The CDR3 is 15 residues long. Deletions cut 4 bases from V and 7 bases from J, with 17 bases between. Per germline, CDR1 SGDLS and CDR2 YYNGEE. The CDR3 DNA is TGTGCCAGCAGCCCGGACAGTATAGGCAGCGGGGAGCTGTTTTTT. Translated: CASSPDSIGSGELFF.

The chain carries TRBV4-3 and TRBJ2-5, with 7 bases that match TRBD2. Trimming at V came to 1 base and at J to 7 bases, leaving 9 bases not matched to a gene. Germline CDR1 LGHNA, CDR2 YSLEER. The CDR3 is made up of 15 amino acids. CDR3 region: CASSQGRGTGGTQYF. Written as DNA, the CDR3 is TGCGCCAGCAGCCAAGGGCGGGGGACGGGCGGGACCCAGTACTTC.

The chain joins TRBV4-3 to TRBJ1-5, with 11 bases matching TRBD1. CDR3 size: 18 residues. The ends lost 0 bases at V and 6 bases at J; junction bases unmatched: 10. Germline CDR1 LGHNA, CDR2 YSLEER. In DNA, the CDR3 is TGCGCCAGCAGCCAAGAATTACCGGGACAGGGGGTTGGTCAGCCCCAGCATTTT. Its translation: CASSQELPGQGVGQPQHF.

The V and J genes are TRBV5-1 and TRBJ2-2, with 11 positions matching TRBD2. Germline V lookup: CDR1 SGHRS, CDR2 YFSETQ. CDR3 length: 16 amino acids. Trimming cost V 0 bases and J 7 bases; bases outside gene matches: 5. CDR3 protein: CASSLELAGGHGELFF. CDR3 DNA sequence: TGCGCCAGCAGCTTGGAGCTAGCGGGGGGCCACGGGGAGCTGTTTTTT.

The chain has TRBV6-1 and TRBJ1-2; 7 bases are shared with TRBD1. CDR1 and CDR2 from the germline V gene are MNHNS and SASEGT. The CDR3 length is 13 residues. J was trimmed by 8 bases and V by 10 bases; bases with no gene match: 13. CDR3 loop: CATLGTALRGYTF. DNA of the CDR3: TGTGCCACGCTCGGGACAGCCCTGAGAGGCTACACCTTC.

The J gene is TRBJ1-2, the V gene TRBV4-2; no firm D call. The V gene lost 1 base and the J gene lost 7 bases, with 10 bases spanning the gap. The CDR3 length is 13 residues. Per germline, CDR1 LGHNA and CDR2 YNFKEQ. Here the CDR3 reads CASSQGVDGGYTF. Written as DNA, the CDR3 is TGTGCCAGCAGCCAAGGTGTAGATGGTGGCTACACCTTC.

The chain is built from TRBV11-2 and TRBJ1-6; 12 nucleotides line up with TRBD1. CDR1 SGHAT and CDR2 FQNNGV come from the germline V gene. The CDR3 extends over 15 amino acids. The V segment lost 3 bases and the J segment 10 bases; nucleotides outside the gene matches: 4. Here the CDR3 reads CASSFEGQGASPLHF. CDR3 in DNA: TGTGCCAGCAGCTTTGAGGGACAGGGGGCATCACCCCTCCACTTT.

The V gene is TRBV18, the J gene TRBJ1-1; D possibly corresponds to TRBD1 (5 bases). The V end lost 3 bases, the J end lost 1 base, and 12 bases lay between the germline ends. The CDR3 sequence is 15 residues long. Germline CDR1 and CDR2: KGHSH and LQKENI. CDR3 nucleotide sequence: TGTGCCAGCTCACCTCTTAAGGACACGAACACTGAAGCTTTCTTT. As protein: CASSPLKDTNTEAFF.

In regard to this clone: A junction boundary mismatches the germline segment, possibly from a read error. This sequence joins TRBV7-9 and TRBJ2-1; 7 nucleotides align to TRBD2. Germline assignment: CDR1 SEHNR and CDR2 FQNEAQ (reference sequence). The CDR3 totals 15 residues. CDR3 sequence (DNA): TGTTCCAGCAGCCGCCTGGCGGGAGAGTACAATGAGCAGTTCTTC. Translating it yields CSSSRLAGEYNEQFF.

This CDR3 reads CASSELAGDNEQFF. In DNA form, the CDR3 reads TGCGCCAGCAGTGAGCTAGCGGGGGACAATGAGCAGTTCTTC. This sequence joins TRBV10-1 and TRBJ2-1, with TRBD2 matching 10 bases. Losses at the gene ends were 2 bases for V and 5 bases for J; bases not matched to a gene: 0. The CDR3 runs to 14 residues. Germline assignment: CDR1 WNHNN and CDR2 SYGVQD (reference sequence).

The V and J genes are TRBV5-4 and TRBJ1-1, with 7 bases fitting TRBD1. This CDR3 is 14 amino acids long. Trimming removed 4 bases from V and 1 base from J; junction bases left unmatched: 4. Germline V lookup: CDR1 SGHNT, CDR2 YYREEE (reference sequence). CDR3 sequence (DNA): TGTGCCAGCAGCCAGGGGGACAAGAACACTGAAGCTTTCTTT. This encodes CASSQGDKNTEAFF.

The CDR3 DNA sequence: TGTGCCAGCAGCTTAATCGGTAACAATGAGCAGTTCTTC. Amino acid sequence: CASSLIGNNEQFF. This rearrangement joins TRBV11-2 to TRBJ2-1; D remains unclear. The V and J ends lost 2 bases and 5 bases respectively, with 7 bases between them. The CDR3 loop spans 13 amino acids. The germline V gene encodes CDR1 SGHAT and CDR2 FQNNGV.

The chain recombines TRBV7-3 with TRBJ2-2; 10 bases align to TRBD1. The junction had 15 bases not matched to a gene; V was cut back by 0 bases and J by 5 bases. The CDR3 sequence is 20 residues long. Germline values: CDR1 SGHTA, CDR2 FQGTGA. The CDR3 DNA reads TGTGCCAGCAGCTTAACGGCGACAGGGGGCAAATCGGCGAGAACCGGGGAGCTGTTTTTT. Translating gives CASSLTATGGKSARTGELFF.